A selection of T cell receptor beta chains follows, all from one sample in a study of blood T cell repertoires in COVID-19. Some clones are missing from TCRdb's copy, which holds only in-frame ones; the method was immunoSEQ multiplex PCR. In the table there are more than 150,000 clones, under 85% of which are singletons. Material for sequencing was peripheral blood. These receptors all come from a human donor in a cohort sampled during active COVID-19. Both conserved end residues are part of each CDR3. The order of the fields is V gene, J gene, clone size, D gene, CDR3 DNA, CDR3 protein. A D gene is named only where the DNA matches it firmly. Part of the rows lack a size; the others show once, few, many or a class for expanded clones.

V gene: TRBV5-6
J gene: TRBJ1-5
clone size: NA
D gene: TRBD1
CDR3 DNA: TGTGCCAGCAGCTTGGCCTCAGGGGGCGCGGAACAGCCCCAGCATTTT
CDR3 protein: CASSLASGGAEQPQHF

V gene: TRBV4-1
J gene: TRBJ1-2
clone size: NA
D gene: TRBD1
CDR3 DNA: TGCGCCAGCAGCCCATTGGGGTCTTTGGACAGGGTCTTCGCTAACTATGGCTACACCTTC
CDR3 protein: CASSPLGSLDRVFANYGYTF

V gene: TRBV12-3/TRBV12-4
J gene: TRBJ1-5
clone size: NA
D gene: NA
CDR3 DNA: TGTGCCAGCAGTTACGCAGGGAATCAGCCCCAGCATTTT
CDR3 protein: CASSYAGNQPQHF

V gene: TRBV7-2
J gene: TRBJ2-7
clone size: NA
D gene: NA
CDR3 DNA: TGTGCCAGCAGCTTCGGAGCGGATTCGTCCTACGAGCAGTACTTC
CDR3 protein: CASSFGADSSYEQYF

V gene: TRBV7-6
J gene: TRBJ1-6
clone size: NA
D gene: TRBD1
CDR3 DNA: TGTGCCAGCAGCCCGGGGACAGGGGAGGATTCACCCCTCCACTTT
CDR3 protein: CASSPGTGEDSPLHF

V gene: TRBV6-5
J gene: TRBJ1-2
clone size: NA
D gene: NA
CDR3 DNA: TGTGCCAGCTCTCTCGGACTATATGGCTACACCTTC
CDR3 protein: CASSLGLYGYTF

V gene: TRBV11-2
J gene: TRBJ2-7
clone size: once
D gene: NA
CDR3 DNA: TGTGCCAGCAGCTCCCATTCGGCGGGGGCCCCTTACGAGCAGTACTTC
CDR3 protein: CASSSHSAGAPYEQYF

V gene: TRBV4-1
J gene: TRBJ2-1
clone size: NA
D gene: TRBD2
CDR3 DNA: TGCGCCAGCAGCCCGACTAGCGGGGGGAGGAATGAGCAGTTCTTC
CDR3 protein: CASSPTSGGRNEQFF

V gene: TRBV18
J gene: TRBJ2-7
clone size: NA
D gene: NA
CDR3 DNA: TGTGCCAGCCGGACAGAGTCCGGGGAGCAGTACTTC
CDR3 protein: CASRTESGEQYF

V gene: TRBV18
J gene: TRBJ1-5
clone size: NA
D gene: NA
CDR3 DNA: TGTGCCAGCTCACCCCTTAGCAATCAGCCCCAGCATTTT
CDR3 protein: CASSPLSNQPQHF

V gene: TRBV14
J gene: TRBJ2-7
clone size: NA
D gene: TRBD2
CDR3 DNA: TGTGCCAGCAGCCAAGATTGGGGGGGCGAGCAGTACTTC
CDR3 protein: CASSQDWGGEQYF

V gene: TRBV7-9
J gene: TRBJ2-7
clone size: NA
D gene: NA
CDR3 DNA: TGTGCCAGCAGCTTCATGTCAGGGCAGGGCTACGAGCAGTACTTC
CDR3 protein: CASSFMSGQGYEQYF

V gene: TRBV5-1
J gene: TRBJ2-7
clone size: NA
D gene: TRBD1
CDR3 DNA: TGCGCCAGCACGCACTTTGACAGGGTTAGCGAGCAGTACTTC
CDR3 protein: CASTHFDRVSEQYF

V gene: TRBV19
J gene: TRBJ2-1
clone size: few
D gene: TRBD1
CDR3 DNA: TGTGCCAGTAGTGTGGGACAGAGATCCTACAATGAGCAGTTCTTC
CDR3 protein: CASSVGQRSYNEQFF

V gene: TRBV5-4
J gene: TRBJ2-3
clone size: NA
D gene: TRBD2
CDR3 DNA: TGTGCCAGCAGCTTTCGAGCGGGGGGCGGAGATACGCAGTATTTT
CDR3 protein: CASSFRAGGGDTQYF

V gene: TRBV29-1
J gene: TRBJ1-2
clone size: NA
D gene: TRBD1
CDR3 DNA: TGCAGCGTTGAAGAGGGGGACAGGGCCTCCTATGGCTACACCTTC
CDR3 protein: CSVEEGDRASYGYTF

V gene: TRBV2
J gene: TRBJ1-4
clone size: NA
D gene: TRBD1
CDR3 DNA: TGTGCCAGCAGCATCGGGACAGAAGCTGAAAAACTGTTTTTT
CDR3 protein: CASSIGTEAEKLFF

V gene: TRBV18
J gene: TRBJ2-7
clone size: NA
D gene: TRBD1
CDR3 DNA: TGTGCCAGCTCAAAAAGAGCCCCTACCGGGACAGGAGCCTACGAGCAGTACTTC
CDR3 protein: CASSKRAPTGTGAYEQYF

V gene: TRBV7-6
J gene: TRBJ1-1
clone size: NA
D gene: NA
CDR3 DNA: TGTGCCAGCAGCAGCACTGGGAGCGTCGCTGAAGCTTTCTTT
CDR3 protein: CASSSTGSVAEAFF

V gene: TRBV5-6
J gene: TRBJ2-7
clone size: few
D gene: NA
CDR3 DNA: TGTGCCAGCAGCTTGCGGGCAGGGTCCTTAACCTACGAGCAGTACTTC
CDR3 protein: CASSLRAGSLTYEQYF

V gene: TRBV20-1
J gene: TRBJ1-1
clone size: NA
D gene: NA
CDR3 DNA: TGCAGTGCTAGTCCCGGGAGCGCCACTGAAGCTTTCTTT
CDR3 protein: CSASPGSATEAFF

V gene: TRBV15
J gene: TRBJ2-7
clone size: NA
D gene: NA
CDR3 DNA: TGTGCCACCAGCAGAGAATTGGCGGCAGTCTACGAGCAGTACTTC
CDR3 protein: CATSRELAAVYEQYF

V gene: TRBV5-5
J gene: TRBJ2-7
clone size: NA
D gene: NA
CDR3 DNA: TGTGCCAGCAGCTCTGGAGAAGAGCAGTACTTC
CDR3 protein: CASSSGEEQYF

V gene: TRBV6-6
J gene: TRBJ1-6
clone size: NA
D gene: NA
CDR3 DNA: TGTGCCGTCCTTGAGGGTTTAGTCTATAATTCACCCCTCCACTTT
CDR3 protein: CAVLEGLVYNSPLHF

V gene: TRBV2
J gene: TRBJ1-6
clone size: NA
D gene: TRBD1
CDR3 DNA: TGTGCCAGCAGGGACAGGGACCATTCACCCCTCCACTTT
CDR3 protein: CASRDRDHSPLHF

V gene: TRBV7-9
J gene: TRBJ1-3
clone size: NA
D gene: TRBD1
CDR3 DNA: TGTGCCAGCAGCTTAGCACCAGGGACAGGGTACTCTGGAAACACCATATATTTT
CDR3 protein: CASSLAPGTGYSGNTIYF

V gene: TRBV28
J gene: TRBJ1-5
clone size: NA
D gene: NA
CDR3 DNA: TGTGCCAGCAGCCCCTCCAGGGTTACCAATCAGCCCCAGCATTTT
CDR3 protein: CASSPSRVTNQPQHF

V gene: TRBV21-1
J gene: TRBJ2-5
clone size: NA
D gene: NA
CDR3 DNA: TGTGCCAGCAGCATTGGGACAGGGGGTAAGACCCAGTACTTC
CDR3 protein: CASSIGTGGKTQYF

V gene: TRBV6-5
J gene: TRBJ2-7
clone size: NA
D gene: TRBD1
CDR3 DNA: TGTGCCAGCAGTCCAAGACAGGGGATCTCCTACGAGCAGTACTTC
CDR3 protein: CASSPRQGISYEQYF

V gene: TRBV19
J gene: TRBJ1-4
clone size: NA
D gene: NA
CDR3 DNA: TGTGCCAGTAGTATATCAACAGGGAATGAAAAACTGTTTTTT
CDR3 protein: CASSISTGNEKLFF

V gene: TRBV28
J gene: TRBJ2-1
clone size: NA
D gene: TRBD2
CDR3 DNA: TGTGCCAGCAGCTCCTTGGGGGGGTCTAACAATGAGCAGTTCTTC
CDR3 protein: CASSSLGGSNNEQFF

V gene: TRBV10-3
J gene: TRBJ1-6
clone size: NA
D gene: TRBD1
CDR3 DNA: TGTGCCATCGGCCGTGACAGGGAGAATTCACCCCTCCACTTT
CDR3 protein: CAIGRDRENSPLHF

V gene: TRBV5-6
J gene: TRBJ2-6
clone size: NA
D gene: NA
CDR3 DNA: TGTGCCACCTCGGGGTTCTCTGGGGCCAACGTCCTGACTTTC
CDR3 protein: CATSGFSGANVLTF

V gene: TRBV19
J gene: TRBJ1-2
clone size: NA
D gene: NA
CDR3 DNA: TGTGCCAGTAGTACCCTGACAGGAAACTATGGCTACACCTTC
CDR3 protein: CASSTLTGNYGYTF

V gene: TRBV29-1
J gene: TRBJ2-3
clone size: NA
D gene: NA
CDR3 DNA: TGCAGCGTTGGGGCTACCACAGATACGCAGTATTTT
CDR3 protein: CSVGATTDTQYF

V gene: TRBV12-3/TRBV12-4
J gene: TRBJ2-7
clone size: NA
D gene: NA
CDR3 DNA: TGTGCCAGCAGAGGGGCCACCTACGAGCAGTACTTC
CDR3 protein: CASRGATYEQYF

V gene: TRBV6-5
J gene: TRBJ1-2
clone size: NA
D gene: NA
CDR3 DNA: TGTGCCAGTAGGGGGAAAAGCGAGCAGGGAAGCGGCTACACCTTC
CDR3 protein: CASRGKSEQGSGYTF

V gene: TRBV11-2
J gene: TRBJ1-1
clone size: NA
D gene: NA
CDR3 DNA: TGTGCCAGCAGCTTAGTGACGGGTGGCACTGAAGCTTTCTTT
CDR3 protein: CASSLVTGGTEAFF

V gene: TRBV2
J gene: TRBJ2-4
clone size: NA
D gene: TRBD2
CDR3 DNA: TGTGCCAGCATTAGCGGGGGGACCAAAAACATTCAGTACTTC
CDR3 protein: CASISGGTKNIQYF

V gene: TRBV20-1
J gene: TRBJ1-2
clone size: NA
D gene: NA
CDR3 DNA: TGCAGTGCTAGTTTATCGACAGCGAACTATGGCTACACCTTC
CDR3 protein: CSASLSTANYGYTF

V gene: TRBV5-8
J gene: TRBJ2-1
clone size: NA
D gene: NA
CDR3 DNA: TGTGCCAGCAGCTTGGGCCCCGGAGCGTCCTCCTACAATGAGCAGTTCTTC
CDR3 protein: CASSLGPGASSYNEQFF

V gene: TRBV5-6
J gene: TRBJ1-1
clone size: NA
D gene: NA
CDR3 DNA: TGTGCCAGCAGCTTCGGGGGAGCTTATGAAGCTTTCTTT
CDR3 protein: CASSFGGAYEAFF

V gene: TRBV2
J gene: TRBJ2-5
clone size: NA
D gene: TRBD2
CDR3 DNA: TGTGCCAGTATTCTCGGGGGGGGTAGAGAGACCCAGTACTTC
CDR3 protein: CASILGGGRETQYF

V gene: TRBV27
J gene: TRBJ2-7
clone size: NA
D gene: TRBD1
CDR3 DNA: TGTGCCAGCAGCAGGACAGGGTTGGGCAAAAGCTCCTACGAGCAGTACTTC
CDR3 protein: CASSRTGLGKSSYEQYF

V gene: TRBV5-1
J gene: TRBJ1-1
clone size: NA
D gene: NA
CDR3 DNA: TGCGCCAGCAGCCCGGAAGATCGGGGTCTAACTGAAGCTTTCTTT
CDR3 protein: CASSPEDRGLTEAFF

V gene: TRBV7-9
J gene: TRBJ1-2
clone size: NA
D gene: TRBD1
CDR3 DNA: TGTGCCAGCAGCTCCTCAGGGGGCGCCGGCTATGGCTACACCTTC
CDR3 protein: CASSSSGGAGYGYTF

V gene: TRBV4-1
J gene: TRBJ1-1
clone size: NA
D gene: TRBD1
CDR3 DNA: TGCGCCAGCAGCCTCAGACAGGGGACGAGCACTGAAGCTTTCTTT
CDR3 protein: CASSLRQGTSTEAFF

V gene: TRBV5-5
J gene: TRBJ1-2
clone size: NA
D gene: TRBD1
CDR3 DNA: TGTGCCAGCAGCTACGGACAGGGGGCGGTCGGCTACACCTTC
CDR3 protein: CASSYGQGAVGYTF

V gene: TRBV7-2
J gene: TRBJ2-7
clone size: NA
D gene: TRBD2
CDR3 DNA: TGTGCCAGCAGCTACGGACTAGCGGGGTGGCGGTACGAGCAGTACTTC
CDR3 protein: CASSYGLAGWRYEQYF

V gene: TRBV29-1
J gene: TRBJ2-7
clone size: few
D gene: NA
CDR3 DNA: TGCAGCGCGGATAGGTACGGGGATACCTACGAGCAGTACTTC
CDR3 protein: CSADRYGDTYEQYF

V gene: TRBV7-2
J gene: TRBJ2-5
clone size: NA
D gene: NA
CDR3 DNA: TGTGCCAGCAGCTCCGATCTGTACCTTGACTCCGGGACCCAGTACTTC
CDR3 protein: CASSSDLYLDSGTQYF

V gene: TRBV5-4
J gene: TRBJ2-7
clone size: NA
D gene: NA
CDR3 DNA: TGTGCCAGCAGCCTATGGGGGGGGCGCCAGAACGAGCAGTACTTC
CDR3 protein: CASSLWGGRQNEQYF

V gene: TRBV7-9
J gene: TRBJ1-1
clone size: NA
D gene: NA
CDR3 DNA: TGTGCCAGCAGCCTTGGACAGTCGAACACTGAAGCTTTCTTT
CDR3 protein: CASSLGQSNTEAFF

V gene: TRBV11-3
J gene: TRBJ1-6
clone size: few
D gene: NA
CDR3 DNA: TGTGCCAGCAGCCTTAGTTCGACAGGATCACCCCTCCACTTT
CDR3 protein: CASSLSSTGSPLHF

V gene: TRBV2
J gene: TRBJ1-3
clone size: once
D gene: TRBD1
CDR3 DNA: TGTGCCAGCAGTACCCGGACAGGAGTCAATGGAAACACCATATATTTT
CDR3 protein: CASSTRTGVNGNTIYF